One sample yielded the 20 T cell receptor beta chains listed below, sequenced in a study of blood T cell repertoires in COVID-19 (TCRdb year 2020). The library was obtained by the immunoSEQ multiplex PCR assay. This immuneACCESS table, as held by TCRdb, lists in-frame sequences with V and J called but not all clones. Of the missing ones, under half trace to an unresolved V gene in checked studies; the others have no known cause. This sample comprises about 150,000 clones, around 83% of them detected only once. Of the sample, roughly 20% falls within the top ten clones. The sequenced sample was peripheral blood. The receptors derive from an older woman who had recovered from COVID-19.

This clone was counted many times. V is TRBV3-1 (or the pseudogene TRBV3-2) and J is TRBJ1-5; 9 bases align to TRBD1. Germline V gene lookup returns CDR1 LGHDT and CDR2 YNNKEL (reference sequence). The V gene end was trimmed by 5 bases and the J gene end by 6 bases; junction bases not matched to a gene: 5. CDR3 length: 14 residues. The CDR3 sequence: CASSLGQGGQPQHF. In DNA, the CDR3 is TGTGCCAGCAGCTTGGGACAGGGTGGTCAGCCCCAGCATTTT.

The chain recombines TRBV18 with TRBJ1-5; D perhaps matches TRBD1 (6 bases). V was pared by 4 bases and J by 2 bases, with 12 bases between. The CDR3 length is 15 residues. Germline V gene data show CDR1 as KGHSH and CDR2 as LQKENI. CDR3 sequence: CASSLGSGGNQPQHF. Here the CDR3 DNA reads TGTGCCAGCTCACTAGGGTCAGGGGGCAATCAGCCCCAGCATTTT.

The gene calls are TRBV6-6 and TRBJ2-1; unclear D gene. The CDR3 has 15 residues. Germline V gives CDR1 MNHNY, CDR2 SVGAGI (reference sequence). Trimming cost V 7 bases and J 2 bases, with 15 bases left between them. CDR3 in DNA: TGTGCCAGCACCCCTAGTTCCCCAACCTACAATGAGCAGTTCTTC. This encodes CASTPSSPTYNEQFF.

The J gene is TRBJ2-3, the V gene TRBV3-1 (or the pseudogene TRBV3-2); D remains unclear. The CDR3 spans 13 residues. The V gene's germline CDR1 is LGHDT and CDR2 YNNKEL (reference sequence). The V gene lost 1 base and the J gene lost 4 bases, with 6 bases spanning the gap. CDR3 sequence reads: CASSQGGPDTQYF. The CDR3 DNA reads TGTGCCAGCAGCCAAGGTGGGCCAGATACGCAGTATTTT.

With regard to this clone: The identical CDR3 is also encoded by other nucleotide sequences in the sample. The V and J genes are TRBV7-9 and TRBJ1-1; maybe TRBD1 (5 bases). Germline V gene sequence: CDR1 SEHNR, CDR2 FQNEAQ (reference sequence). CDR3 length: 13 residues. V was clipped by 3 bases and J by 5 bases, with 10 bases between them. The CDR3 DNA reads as TGTGCCAGCAGCTTGGGGGGAGGGACTGAAGCTTTCTTT. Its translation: CASSLGGGTEAFF.

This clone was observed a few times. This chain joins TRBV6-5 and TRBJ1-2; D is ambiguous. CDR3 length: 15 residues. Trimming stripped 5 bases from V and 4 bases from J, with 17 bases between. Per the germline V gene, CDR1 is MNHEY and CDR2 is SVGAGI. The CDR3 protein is CASSPGRGRGYGYTF. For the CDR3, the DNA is TGTGCCAGCAGTCCCGGCCGAGGCCGGGGCTATGGCTACACCTTC.

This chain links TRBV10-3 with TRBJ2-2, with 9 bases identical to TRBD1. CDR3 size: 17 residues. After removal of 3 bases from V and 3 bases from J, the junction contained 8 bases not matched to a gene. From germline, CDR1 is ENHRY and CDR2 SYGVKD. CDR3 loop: CAISDPDRGRDTGELFF. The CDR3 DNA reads TGTGCCATCAGTGACCCGGACAGGGGTCGGGACACCGGGGAGCTGTTTTTT.

The CDR3 here is CASSLGIGDSYTF. CDR3 DNA sequence: TGTGCCAGCAGTTTAGGGATTGGGGACAGCTACACCTTC. The gene calls are TRBV12-3 or TRBV12-4 and TRBJ1-2; tentatively, D is TRBD1 (6 bases). Trimming pared 1 base from V and 9 bases from J, leaving 12 bases between. This CDR3 has 13 amino acids.

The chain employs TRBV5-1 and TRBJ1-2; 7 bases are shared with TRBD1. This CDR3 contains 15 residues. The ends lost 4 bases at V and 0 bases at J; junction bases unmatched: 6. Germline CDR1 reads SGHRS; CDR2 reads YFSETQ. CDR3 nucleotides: TGCGCCAGCAGCCAGGGGACAGCTACTAACTATGGCTACACCTTC. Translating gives CASSQGTATNYGYTF.

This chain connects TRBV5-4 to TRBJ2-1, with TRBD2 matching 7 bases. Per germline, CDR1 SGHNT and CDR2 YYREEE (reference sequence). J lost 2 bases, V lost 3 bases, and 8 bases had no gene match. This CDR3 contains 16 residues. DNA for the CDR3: TGTGCCAGCAGCTCCCCACGGGCGGGGGCCTACAATGAGCAGTTCTTC. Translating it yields CASSSPRAGAYNEQFF.

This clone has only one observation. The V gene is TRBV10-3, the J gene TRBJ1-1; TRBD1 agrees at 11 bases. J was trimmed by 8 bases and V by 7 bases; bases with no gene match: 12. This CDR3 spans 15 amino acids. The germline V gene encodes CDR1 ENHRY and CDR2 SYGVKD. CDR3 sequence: CAIIVTDRGQVEAFF. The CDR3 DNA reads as TGTGCCATCATCGTTACGGACAGGGGGCAAGTAGAAGCTTTCTTT.

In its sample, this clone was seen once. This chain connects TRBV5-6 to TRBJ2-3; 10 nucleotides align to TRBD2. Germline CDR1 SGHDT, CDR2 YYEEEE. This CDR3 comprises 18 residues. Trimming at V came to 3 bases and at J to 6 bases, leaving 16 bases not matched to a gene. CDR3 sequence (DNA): TGTGCCAGCAGCTCCCTCCCTTGGACTAGCGGTCAAACGGATACGCAGTATTTT. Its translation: CASSSLPWTSGQTDTQYF.

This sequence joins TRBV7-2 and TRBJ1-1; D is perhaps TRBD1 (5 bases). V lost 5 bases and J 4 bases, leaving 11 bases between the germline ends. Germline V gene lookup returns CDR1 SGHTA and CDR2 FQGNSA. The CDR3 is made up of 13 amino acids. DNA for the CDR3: TGTGCCAGCAGCGCCCCGGGGGTCACTGAAGCTTTCTTT. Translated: CASSAPGVTEAFF.

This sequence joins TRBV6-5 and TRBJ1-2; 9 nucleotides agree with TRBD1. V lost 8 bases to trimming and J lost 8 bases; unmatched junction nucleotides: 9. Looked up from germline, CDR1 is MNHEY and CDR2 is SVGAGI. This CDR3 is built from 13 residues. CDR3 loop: CASLDRGMFGYTF. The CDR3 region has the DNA TGTGCCAGCCTGGACAGGGGAATGTTCGGCTACACCTTC.

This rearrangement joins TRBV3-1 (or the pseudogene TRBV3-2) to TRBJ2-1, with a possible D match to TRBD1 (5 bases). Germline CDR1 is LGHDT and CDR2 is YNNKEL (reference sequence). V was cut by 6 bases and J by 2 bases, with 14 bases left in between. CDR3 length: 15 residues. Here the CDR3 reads CASSRRQSPYNEQFF. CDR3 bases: TGTGCCAGCAGTCGGCGACAGAGTCCCTACAATGAGCAGTTCTTC.

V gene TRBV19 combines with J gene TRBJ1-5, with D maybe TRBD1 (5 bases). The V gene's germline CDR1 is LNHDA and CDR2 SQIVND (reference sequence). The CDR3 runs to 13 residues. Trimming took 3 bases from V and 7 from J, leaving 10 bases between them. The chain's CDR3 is CASSIQGGQPQHF. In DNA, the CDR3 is TGTGCCAGTAGTATTCAGGGTGGGCAGCCCCAGCATTTT.

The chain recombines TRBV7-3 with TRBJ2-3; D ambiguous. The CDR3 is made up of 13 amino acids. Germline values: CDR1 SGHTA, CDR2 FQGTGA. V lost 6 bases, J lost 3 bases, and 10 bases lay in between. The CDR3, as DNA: TGTGCCAGCAGGGGCGTACCGACAGATACGCAGTATTTT. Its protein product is CASRGVPTDTQYF.

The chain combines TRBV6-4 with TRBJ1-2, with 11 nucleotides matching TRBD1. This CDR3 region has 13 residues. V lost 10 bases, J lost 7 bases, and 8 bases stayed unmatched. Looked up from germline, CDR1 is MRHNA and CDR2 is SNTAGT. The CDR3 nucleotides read TGTGCCACCCGCGGACAGGGGGCCTCTGGCTACACCTTC. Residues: CATRGQGASGYTF.

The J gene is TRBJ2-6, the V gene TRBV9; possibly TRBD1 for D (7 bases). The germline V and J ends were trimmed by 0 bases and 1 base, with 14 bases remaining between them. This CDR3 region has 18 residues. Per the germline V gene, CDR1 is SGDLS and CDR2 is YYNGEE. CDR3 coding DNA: TGTGCCAGCAGCGTAGTCGCAGGGGGGATGTCTGGGGCCAACGTCCTGACTTTC. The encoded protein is CASSVVAGGMSGANVLTF.

The CDR3 is CASSLASGTDTQYF. CDR3 in DNA: TGCGCCAGCAGCTTGGCCTCCGGTACAGATACGCAGTATTTT. The chain employs TRBV5-1 and TRBJ2-3; no firm D call. Trimming removed 0 bases at V and 3 bases at J, with 8 bases between. Per the germline V gene, CDR1 is SGHRS and CDR2 is YFSETQ. CDR3 size: 14 residues. Using reference TRBV5-1 and TRBJ2-3 for the parts outside the CDR3, the full variable domain is KAGVTQTPRYLIKTRGQQVTLSCSPISGHRSVSWYQQTPGQGLQFLFEYFSETQRNKGNFPGRFSGRQFSNSRSEMNVSTLELGDSALYLCASSLASGTDTQYFGPGTRLTVL.